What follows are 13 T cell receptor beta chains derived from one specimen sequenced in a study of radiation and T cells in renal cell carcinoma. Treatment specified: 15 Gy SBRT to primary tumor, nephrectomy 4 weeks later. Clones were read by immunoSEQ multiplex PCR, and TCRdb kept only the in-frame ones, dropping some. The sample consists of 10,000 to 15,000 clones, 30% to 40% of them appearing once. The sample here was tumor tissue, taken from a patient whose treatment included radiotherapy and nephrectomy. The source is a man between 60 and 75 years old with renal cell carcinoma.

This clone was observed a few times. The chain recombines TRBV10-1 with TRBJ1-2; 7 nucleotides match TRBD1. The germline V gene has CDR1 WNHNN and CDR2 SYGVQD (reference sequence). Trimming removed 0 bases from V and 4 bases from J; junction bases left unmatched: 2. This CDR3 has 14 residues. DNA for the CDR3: TGCGCCAGCAGTGAGTCGGGGGACAGCTATGGCTACACCTTC. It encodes CASSESGDSYGYTF.

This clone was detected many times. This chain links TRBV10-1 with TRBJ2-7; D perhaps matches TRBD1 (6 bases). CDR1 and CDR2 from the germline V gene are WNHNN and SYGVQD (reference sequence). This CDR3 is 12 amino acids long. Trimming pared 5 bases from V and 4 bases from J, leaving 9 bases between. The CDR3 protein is CASSSGTYEQYF. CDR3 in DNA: TGCGCCAGCAGTTCAGGGACATACGAGCAGTACTTC.

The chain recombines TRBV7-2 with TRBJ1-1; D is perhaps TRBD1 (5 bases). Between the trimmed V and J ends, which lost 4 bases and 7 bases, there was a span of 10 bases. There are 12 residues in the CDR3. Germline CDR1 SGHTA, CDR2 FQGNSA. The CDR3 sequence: CASSSRQIEAFF. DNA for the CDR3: TGTGCCAGCAGCTCAAGACAGATTGAAGCTTTCTTT.

The CDR3: CASSVGPSYEQYF. The CDR3 DNA follows: TGTGCCAGCAGCGTAGGTCCAAGCTACGAGCAGTACTTC. This sequence joins TRBV9 and TRBJ2-7; D remains unclear. V lost 0 bases, J lost 3 bases, and 7 bases lay in between. There are 13 residues in the CDR3. Per germline, CDR1 SGDLS and CDR2 YYNGEE.

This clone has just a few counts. CDR3 region: CSAGGSEQYF. The CDR3 DNA is TGCAGTGCTGGCGGGTCCGAGCAGTACTTC. The chain combines TRBV20-1 with TRBJ2-7; tentatively, D is TRBD2 (5 bases). Germline V gene sequence: CDR1 DFQATT, CDR2 SNEGSKA (reference sequence). The CDR3 loop spans 10 amino acids. V gave up 5 bases and J gave up 6 bases, with 8 bases separating them.

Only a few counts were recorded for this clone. CDR3 DNA sequence: TGTGCCAGCAGCGGGGCTTACTATGGCTACACCTTC. Encoded protein: CASSGAYYGYTF. The rearrangement joins TRBV9 to TRBJ1-2; unclear D gene. Germline-derived CDR1 and CDR2 are SGDLS and YYNGEE. This CDR3 is 12 amino acids long. Trimming stripped 3 bases from V and 3 bases from J, with 6 bases between.

DNA of the CDR3: TGCGCCAGCAGCCTTCTCCCGGGGGAGACCCAGTACTTC. It codes for CASSLLPGETQYF. The chain couples TRBV5-1 to TRBJ2-5, with D perhaps matching TRBD2 (5 bases). This CDR3 is built from 13 residues. Per germline, CDR1 SGHRS and CDR2 YFSETQ. With 4 bases removed from V and 5 bases from J, the gap between germline ends came to 12 bases.

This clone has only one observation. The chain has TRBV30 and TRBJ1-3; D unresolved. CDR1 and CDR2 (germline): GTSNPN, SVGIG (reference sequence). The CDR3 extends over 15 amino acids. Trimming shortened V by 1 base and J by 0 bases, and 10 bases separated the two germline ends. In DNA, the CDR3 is TGTGCCTGGAGTGGGACCGGTTACTCTGGAAACACCATATATTTT. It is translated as CAWSGTGYSGNTIYF.

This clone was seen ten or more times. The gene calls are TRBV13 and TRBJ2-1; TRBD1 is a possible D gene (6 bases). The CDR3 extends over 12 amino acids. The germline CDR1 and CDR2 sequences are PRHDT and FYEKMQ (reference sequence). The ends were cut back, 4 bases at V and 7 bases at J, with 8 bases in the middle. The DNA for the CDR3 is TGTGCCAGCAGCTCCACAGGGAATGAGCAGTTCTTC. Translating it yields CASSSTGNEQFF.

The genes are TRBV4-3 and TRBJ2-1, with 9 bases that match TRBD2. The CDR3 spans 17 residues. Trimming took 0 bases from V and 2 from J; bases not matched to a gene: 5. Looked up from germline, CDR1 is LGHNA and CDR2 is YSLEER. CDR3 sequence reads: CASSQDLASGAYNEQFF. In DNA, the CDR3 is TGCGCCAGCAGCCAAGATTTGGCTAGCGGGGCCTACAATGAGCAGTTCTTC.

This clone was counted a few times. The CDR3 coding sequence is TGCGCCAGCAGTAACAGGATGAACACTGAAGCTTTCTTT. This codes for CASSNRMNTEAFF. The V gene is TRBV5-1, the J gene TRBJ1-1, with D maybe TRBD1 (5 bases). Germline V gives CDR1 SGHRS, CDR2 YFSETQ. V was shortened by 5 bases and J by 0 bases, with 8 bases between the two germline ends. The CDR3 spans 13 residues.

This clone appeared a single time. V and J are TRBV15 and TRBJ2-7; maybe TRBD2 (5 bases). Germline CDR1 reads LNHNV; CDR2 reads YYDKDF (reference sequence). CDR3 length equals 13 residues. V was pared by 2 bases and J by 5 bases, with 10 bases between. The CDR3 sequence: CATSRPGRDEQYV. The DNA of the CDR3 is TGTGCCACCAGCAGACCCGGGCGGGACGAGCAGTACGTC.

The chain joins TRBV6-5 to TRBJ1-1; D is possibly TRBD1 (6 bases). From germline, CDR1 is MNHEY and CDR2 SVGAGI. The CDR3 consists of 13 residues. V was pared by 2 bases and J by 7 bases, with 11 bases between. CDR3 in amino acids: CASSYQTGVEAFF. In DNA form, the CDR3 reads TGTGCCAGCAGTTACCAGACAGGAGTTGAAGCTTTCTTT.